This T cell receptor (beta chain) is drawn from a study of blood T cell repertoires in COVID-19. Study as a whole: Acute and convalescent COVID-19 specimens originated in the United States, Italy and Spain. The cDNA or gDNA used as material had been derived from T cells, B-cell-depleted T cells, or PBMCs.

The germline CDR1 and CDR2 sequences are KGHSH and LQKENI. V lost 5 bases and J lost 8; bases outside the gene matches: 11. The CDR3 runs 14 residues. Authors' data handling: How many nucleated cells were present was estimated from reference gene primer amplification. Libraries were prepared by immunoSEQ multiplex PCR; TCRdb keeps only in-frame clonotypes and omits some of them. That table gives V, J and clone size, and the DNA gave D and trimming. The sample lists around 340,000 clones; around 82% were seen once. The sequencing input was peripheral blood. The clonotype was recovered from a young man with active or convalescent COVID-19. The chain is built from TRBV18 and TRBJ1-2, with 7 bases lining up with TRBD1. The CDR3 region has the DNA TGTGCCAGCTCAAGTTCAGGGGGGCATCAGGGCTACACCTTC. Amino acids: CASSSSGGHQGYTF. The whole variable domain, remainder taken from reference TRBV18 and TRBJ1-2, is NAGVMQNPRHLVRRRGQEARLRCSPMKGHSHVYWYRQLPEEGLKFMVYLQKENIIDESGMPKERFSAEFPKEGPSILRIQQVVRGDSAAYFCASSSSGGHQGYTFGSGTRLTVV.